This T cell receptor (beta chain) was sequenced in a study of shared clonotypes between healthy human individuals (dated by TCRdb to the early 2020s). A note on the overall study: A couple of women and a few men aged 18 to 49 years were included in the cohort. For each donor, three plates each were used for CD4 naive and CD4 memory, two plates were used for CD8 naive, and one plate was used for CD8 memory. To estimate repertoire size and how much clonotypes are shared between individuals, the study performed deep sequencing of blood TCR repertoires from a few healthy adults. Different laboratories and diverse techniques were used to prepare libraries and sequence TCR repertoires, to increase sequencing depth and limit assay-specific biases. Between about 0.8 and 9.5 billion PBMCs per donor were obtained by leukapheresis.

TCR CDR3 regions were amplified from genomic DNA by multiplex PCR using the deep immunoSEQ assay. Extracted genomic DNA from each cell subset was distributed evenly across all wells of several immunoSEQ 96-well plates, and each plate was treated as a replicate. For sorted subsets, around 0.2 ug genomic DNA, equal to some 30,000 T cell genomes, was loaded into each replicate PCR. The purified libraries were quantified using a Qubit 3.0 fluorometer, sized with a Bioanalyzer 2100, and then quantified again using the KAPA Library Quantification kit. Every immunoSEQ 96-well plate was sequenced on a separate single-read 150-cycle Illumina NextSeq 550 flow cell. On the authors' methods: Because the immunoSEQ output held only junctional sequences and lacked quality scores, the filtering could not match the filtering applied to full-length reads. Sequences were annotated with PyIR, a Python wrapper for IgBLAST v1.9, using IMGT germline references to assign V/J genes and CDR3. Reads with weak V/J assignments (E-value above 1e-6), missing CDR3, stop codons, out-of-frame junctions, or ambiguous translated residues were removed. V3J clonotypes were defined as sequences sharing an identical inferred V gene, J gene, and CDR3 amino acid sequence. To compute the percentage overlap between repertoires, the number of shared unique clonotypes was divided by the size of the smaller repertoire. Repertoire richness was assessed with RTK rarefaction, the Chao1 estimator, and Recon v2.1 estimates of unobserved clonotypes. For all TCRbeta clonotypes obtained by the gDNA method from a few donors, generation probabilities were computed with OLGA. TCRdb re-hosts the immuneACCESS table, in-frame sequences only. Its copies lack some clones; in the studies checked, an unresolved V gene accounts for under half of them, and the cause for the rest is not known. V and J calls and clone size follow that table, whereas D and trimming were derived from the DNA. Across this sample there are more than 1 million clones, with around 82% seen only once. Clones ranked in the top ten supply more than 0.45% of the sample.

Regarding this clone: The antigen it binds to is not known. Per-base quality was not reported, and no clone a single base away is much larger than it. Other DNA sequences of this sample code for an identical CDR3.

On the study overall, not on this receptor specifically: Sampling was restricted to blood, and TCR repertoires in tissue are likely to differ from TCR repertoires in blood. Pairwise subsampling indicated that sequencing depth was expected to affect the degree of clonotype sharing among donors. Because the study included only a small number of donors, the genetic and exposure-history diversity represented was limited. Estimated clonotype richness was generally larger for naive than for memory subsets. Rarefaction of sorted-subset datasets indicated incomplete sequencing despite the large sequencing depth. About 4.5% of naive CD4, 3.5% of naive CD8, around 2.3% of memory CD4, and roughly 0.4% of memory CD8 clonotypes were shared across several donors. Clonotypes shared by all four sorted-subset donors showed higher generation probabilities than non-shared clonotypes.

CDR3 length: 15 amino acids, cysteine to phenylalanine. Only the CDR3 part of the read is kept: 45 bases, read in frame from the first base. For CDR1 and CDR2, the germline V gene lists SGHRS and YFSETQ. Trimming takes 4 bases off V and 5 bases off J; junction bases not matched to a gene: 6. Donors were healthy HIV-negative adults with no recently reported acute infections or vaccinations. Every donor was a Caucasian adult residing in Nashville, Tennessee, USA. CD4+ T cells were enriched through magnetic negative selection, after which naive cells were positively selected on CD45RA and the remaining negative fraction served as the memory subset. Blood was obtained by leukapheresis, after which PBMCs were separated by Ficoll-Histopaque density gradient centrifugation and cryopreserved in liquid nitrogen vapor phase. Analytical flow cytometry was used to check the purity and quantity of every magnetically sorted T cell population. Genomic DNA was isolated from each sorted fraction and quantified by UV absorbance on a Nanodrop 2000c.

The sample consisted of memory CD4+ T cells from PBMCs. Explained via the paper, the cell subset or site label denotes: CD45RA-negative fraction. In this chain, TRBV5-1 is recombined with TRBJ2-2, with 9 middle bases fitting TRBD2. The receptor was isolated from a young man in good health. Some clones in this sample may be carry-over from other donors' samples. The CDR3 protein: CASSQGLAGTGELFF. The DNA sequence is given as TGCGCCAGCAGCCAGGGACTAGCAGGTACCGGGGAGCTGTTTTTT. This CDR3, with the reference TRBV5-1 and TRBJ2-2 proteins standing in past its ends, gives the full variable domain KAGVTQTPRYLIKTRGQQVTLSCSPISGHRSVSWYQQTPGQGLQFLFEYFSETQRNKGNFPGRFSGRQFSNSRSEMNVSTLELGDSALYLCASSQGLAGTGELFFGEGSRLTVL.